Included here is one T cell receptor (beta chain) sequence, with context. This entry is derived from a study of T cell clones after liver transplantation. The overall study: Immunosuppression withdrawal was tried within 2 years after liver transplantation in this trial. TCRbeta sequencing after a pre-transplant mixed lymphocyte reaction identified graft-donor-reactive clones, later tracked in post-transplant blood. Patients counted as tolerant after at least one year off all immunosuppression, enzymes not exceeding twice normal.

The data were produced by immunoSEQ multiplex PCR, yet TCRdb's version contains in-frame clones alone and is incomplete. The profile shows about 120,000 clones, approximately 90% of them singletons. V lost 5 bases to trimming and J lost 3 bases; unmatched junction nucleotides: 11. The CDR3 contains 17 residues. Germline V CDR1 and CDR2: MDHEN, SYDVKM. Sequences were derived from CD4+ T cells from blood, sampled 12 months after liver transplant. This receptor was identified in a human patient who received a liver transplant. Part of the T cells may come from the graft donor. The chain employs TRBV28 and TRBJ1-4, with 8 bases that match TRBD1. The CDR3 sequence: CASSPRSGGFANEKLFF. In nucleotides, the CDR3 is TGTGCCAGCAGTCCCCGTTCAGGGGGCTTTGCTAATGAAAAACTGTTTTTT.